This TCR beta chain appears in the sequencing data of a study of low-dose radiotherapy and immunotherapy resistance in tumors. Overall study context: Administration of intravenous cyclophosphamide at 200 mg/m2 took place every two weeks, one day before radiation and immunotherapy.

Donors received a regimen that comprised nivolumab, ipilimumab, aspirin, low-dose cyclophosphamide and low-dose radiotherapy. Covering alpha and beta chains, TRAV- and TRBV-specific primers were used for the first-strand cDNA. Amplification, which lasted approximately 19 PCR cycles, used a constant-region primer and V-primer adapter to amplify TCRs. TCRdb re-derived calls from the reads in MiXCR, one entry per CDR3 protein. The sample lists 13,000 to 15,000 distinct CDR3 sequences, more than 65% occurring once. V was cut by 5 bases and J by 0 bases, with 14 bases left in between. This CDR3 is 16 amino acids long. Germline values: CDR1 MGHRA, CDR2 YSYEKL.

The origin of this receptor is a human donor with advanced metastatic prostate, ovarian, gallbladder or colorectal cancer (not recorded which). This table probably holds off-target reads from a library built for another chain. This chain uses TRBV4-1 with TRBJ1-5; D is perhaps TRBD1 (5 bases). CDR3 nucleotides: TGCGCCAGCAGCGAAACCGGGGGTGGTAGCAATCAGCCCCAGCATTTT. It codes for CASSETGGGSNQPQHF.